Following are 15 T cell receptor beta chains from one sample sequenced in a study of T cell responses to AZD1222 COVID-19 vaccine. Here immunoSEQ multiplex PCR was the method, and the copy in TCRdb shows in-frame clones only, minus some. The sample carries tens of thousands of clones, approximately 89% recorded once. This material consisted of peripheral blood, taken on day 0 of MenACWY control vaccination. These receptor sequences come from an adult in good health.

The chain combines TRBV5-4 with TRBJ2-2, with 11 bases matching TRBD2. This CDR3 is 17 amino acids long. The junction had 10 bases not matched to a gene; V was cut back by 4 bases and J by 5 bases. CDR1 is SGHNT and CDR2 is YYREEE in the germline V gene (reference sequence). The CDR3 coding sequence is TGTGCCAGCAGCCCGCGCACTAGCGGGAGCGGGACCGGGGAGCTGTTTTTT. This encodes CASSPRTSGSGTGELFF. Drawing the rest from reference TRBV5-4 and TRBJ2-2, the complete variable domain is ETGVTQSPTHLIKTRGQQVTLRCSSQSGHNTVSWYQQALGQGPQFIFQYYREEENGRGNFPPRFSGLQFPNYSSELNVNALELDDSALYLCASSPRTSGSGTGELFFGEGSRLTVL.

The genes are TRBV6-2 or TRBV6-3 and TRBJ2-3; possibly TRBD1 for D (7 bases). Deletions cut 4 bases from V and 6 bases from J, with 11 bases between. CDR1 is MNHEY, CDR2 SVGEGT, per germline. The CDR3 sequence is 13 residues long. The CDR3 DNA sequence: TGTGCCAGCAGTTGGACAGGAGGGGATACGCAGTATTTT. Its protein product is CASSWTGGDTQYF.

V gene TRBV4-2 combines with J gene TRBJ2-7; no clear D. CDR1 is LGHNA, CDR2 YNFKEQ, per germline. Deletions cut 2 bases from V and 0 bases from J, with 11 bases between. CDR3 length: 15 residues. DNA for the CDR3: TGTGCCAGCAGCCAAAGGAAGCAGACCTCCTACGAGCAGTACTTC. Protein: CASSQRKQTSYEQYF.

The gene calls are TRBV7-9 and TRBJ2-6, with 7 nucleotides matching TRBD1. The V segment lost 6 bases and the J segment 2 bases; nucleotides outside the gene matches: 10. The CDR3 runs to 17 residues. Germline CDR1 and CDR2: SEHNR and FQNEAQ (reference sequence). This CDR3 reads CASSQNFQGAGANVLTF. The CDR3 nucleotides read TGTGCCAGCAGTCAAAATTTCCAGGGGGCTGGGGCCAACGTCCTGACTTTC. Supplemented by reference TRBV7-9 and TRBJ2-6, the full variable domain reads DTGVSQNPRHKITKRGQNVTFRCDPISEHNRLYWYRQTLGQGPEFLTYFQNEAQLEKSRLLSDRFSAERPKGSFSTLEIQRTEQGDSAMYLCASSQNFQGAGANVLTFGAGSRLTVL.

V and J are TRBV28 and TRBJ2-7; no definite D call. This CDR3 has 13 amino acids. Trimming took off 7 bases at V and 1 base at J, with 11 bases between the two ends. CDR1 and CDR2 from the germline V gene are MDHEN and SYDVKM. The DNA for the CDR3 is TGTGCCAGCACCCCCACGGGTTCCTACGAGCAGTACTTC. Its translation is CASTPTGSYEQYF. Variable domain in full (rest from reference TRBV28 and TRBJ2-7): DVKVTQSSRYLVKRTGEKVFLECVQDMDHENMFWYRQDPGLGLRLIYFSYDVKMKEKGDIPEGYSVSREKKERFSLILESASTNQTSMYLCASTPTGSYEQYFGPGTRLTVT.

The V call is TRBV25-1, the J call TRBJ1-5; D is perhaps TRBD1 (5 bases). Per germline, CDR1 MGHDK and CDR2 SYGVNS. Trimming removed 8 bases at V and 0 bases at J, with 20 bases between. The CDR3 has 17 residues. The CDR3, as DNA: TGTGCCAGCCGTGGAGAGAGGGCGGGGGATAGCAATCAGCCCCAGCATTTT. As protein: CASRGERAGDSNQPQHF. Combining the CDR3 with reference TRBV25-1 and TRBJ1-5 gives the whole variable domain EADIYQTPRYLVIGTGKKITLECSQTMGHDKMYWYQQDPGMELHLIHYSYGVNSTEKGDLSSESTVSRIRTEHFPLTLESARPSHTSQYLCASRGERAGDSNQPQHFGDGTRLSIL.

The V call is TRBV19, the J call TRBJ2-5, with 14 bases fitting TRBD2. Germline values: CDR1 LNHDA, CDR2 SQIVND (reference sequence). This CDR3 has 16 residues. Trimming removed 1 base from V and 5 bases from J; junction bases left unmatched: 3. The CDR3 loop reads CASSIAGTSGSETQYF. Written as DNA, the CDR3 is TGTGCCAGTAGTATAGCGGGGACTAGCGGGAGTGAGACCCAGTACTTC.

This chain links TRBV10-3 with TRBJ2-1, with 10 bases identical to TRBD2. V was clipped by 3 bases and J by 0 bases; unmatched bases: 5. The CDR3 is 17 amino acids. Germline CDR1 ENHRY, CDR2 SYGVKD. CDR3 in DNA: TGTGCCATCAGTGACGGTAGCGGGAGGTCCTCCTACAATGAGCAGTTCTTC. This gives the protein CAISDGSGRSSYNEQFF.

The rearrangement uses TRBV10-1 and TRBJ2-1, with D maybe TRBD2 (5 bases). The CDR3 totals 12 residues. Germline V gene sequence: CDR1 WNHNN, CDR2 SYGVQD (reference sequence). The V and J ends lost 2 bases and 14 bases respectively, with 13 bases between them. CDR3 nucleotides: TGCGCCAGCAGTGAGCGGGGAGAGAAGAAGTTCTTC. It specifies CASSERGEKKFF.

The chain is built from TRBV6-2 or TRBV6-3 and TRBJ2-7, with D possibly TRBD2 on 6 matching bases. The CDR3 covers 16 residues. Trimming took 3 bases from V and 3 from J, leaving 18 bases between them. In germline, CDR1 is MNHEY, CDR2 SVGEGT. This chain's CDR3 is CASSYGTFARGYEQYF. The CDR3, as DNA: TGTGCCAGCAGTTATGGCACCTTTGCGCGGGGCTACGAGCAGTACTTC.

CDR3 DNA: TGTGCCAGCAGTAGCGGCGTGTACAATGAGCAGTTCTTC. Protein: CASSSGVYNEQFF. This chain connects TRBV11-3 to TRBJ2-1; tentative D call: TRBD2 (6 bases). This CDR3 contains 13 residues. Germline CDR1 SGHNT, CDR2 YENEEA. The V gene lost 6 bases and the J gene lost 4 bases, with 10 bases spanning the gap.

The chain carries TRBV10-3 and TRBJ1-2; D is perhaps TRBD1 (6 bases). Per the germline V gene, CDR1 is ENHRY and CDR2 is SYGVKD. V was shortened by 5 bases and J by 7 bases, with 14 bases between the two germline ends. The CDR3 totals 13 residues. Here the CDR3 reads CAISYREGTGYTF. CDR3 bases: TGTGCCATCAGTTACAGGGAGGGGACTGGCTACACCTTC.

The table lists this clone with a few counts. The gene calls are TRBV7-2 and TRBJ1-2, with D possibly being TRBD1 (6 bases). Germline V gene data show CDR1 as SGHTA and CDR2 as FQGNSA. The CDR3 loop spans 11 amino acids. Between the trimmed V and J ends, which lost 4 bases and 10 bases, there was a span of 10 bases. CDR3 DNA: TGTGCCAGCAGCTCCGGACAGCACTACACCTTC. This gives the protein CASSSGQHYTF.

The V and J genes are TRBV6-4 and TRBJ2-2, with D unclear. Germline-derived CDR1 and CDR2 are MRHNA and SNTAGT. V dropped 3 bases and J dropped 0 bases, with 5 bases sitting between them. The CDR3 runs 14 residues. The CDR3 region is CASSEQSNTGELFF. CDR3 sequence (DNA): TGTGCCAGCAGTGAACAGTCGAACACCGGGGAGCTGTTTTTT.

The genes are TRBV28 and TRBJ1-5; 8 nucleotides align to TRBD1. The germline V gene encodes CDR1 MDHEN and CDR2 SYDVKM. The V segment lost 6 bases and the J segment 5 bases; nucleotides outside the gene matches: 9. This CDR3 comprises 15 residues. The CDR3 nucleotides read TGTGCCAGCAGGCCCGGGACAGGAGATTATCAGCCCCAGCATTTT. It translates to CASRPGTGDYQPQHF.